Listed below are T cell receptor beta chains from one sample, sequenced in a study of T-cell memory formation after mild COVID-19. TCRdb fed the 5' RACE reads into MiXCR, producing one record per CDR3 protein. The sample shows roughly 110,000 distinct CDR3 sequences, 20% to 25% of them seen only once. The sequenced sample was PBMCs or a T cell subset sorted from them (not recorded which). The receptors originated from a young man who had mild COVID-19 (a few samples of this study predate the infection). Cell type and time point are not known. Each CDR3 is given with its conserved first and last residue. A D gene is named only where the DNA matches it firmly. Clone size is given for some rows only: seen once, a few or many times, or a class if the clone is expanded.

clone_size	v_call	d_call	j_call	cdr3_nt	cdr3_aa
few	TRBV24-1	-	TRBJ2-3	TGTGCCACCAGTGATCAAAGGCAAGGGACTCTTGAAACAGATACGCAGTATTTT	CATSDQRQGTLETDTQYF
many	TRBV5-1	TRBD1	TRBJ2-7	TGCGCCAGCAGCTTGGGGGACAGCCCCTCCTACGAGCAGTACTTC	CASSLGDSPSYEQYF
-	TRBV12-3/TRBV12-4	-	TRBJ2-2	TGTGCCAGCAGTTCATGGGAGATGAACACCGGGGAGCTGTTTTTT	CASSSWEMNTGELFF
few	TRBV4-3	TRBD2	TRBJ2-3	TGCGCCAGCAGCCAAGAGCCAGCGGGGGCTGCAGATACGCAGTATTTT	CASSQEPAGAADTQYF
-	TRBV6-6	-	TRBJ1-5	TGTGCCAGCAGTACGACCTCTGGGCCCCAGCATTTT	CASSTTSGPQHF
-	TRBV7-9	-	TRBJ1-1	TGTGCCAGCAGCTTGCCTGACCCGGGGGGGAGGATCACTGAAGCTTTCTTT	CASSLPDPGGRITEAFF
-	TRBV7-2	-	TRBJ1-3	TGTGCCAGCAGCTTAGCCCCCCCTCCCTCTGGAAACACCATATATTTT	CASSLAPPPSGNTIYF
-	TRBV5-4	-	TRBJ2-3	TGTGCCAGCAGCCCTACCGTTTGGCCTAGCACAGATACGCAGTATTTT	CASSPTVWPSTDTQYF
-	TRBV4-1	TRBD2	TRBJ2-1	TGCGCCAGCAGCCCTAGCGGGGGGGCCAGTGAGCAGTTCTTC	CASSPSGGASEQFF
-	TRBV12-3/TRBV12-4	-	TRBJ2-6	TGTGCCAGCAGTTTAGTCGGGGGCGCGGGTGGGGCCAACGTCCTGACTTTC	CASSLVGGAGGANVLTF
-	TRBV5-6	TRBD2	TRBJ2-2	TGTGCCAGCAGCTCGATGACTAGCGGGGGGGCGCGGACCGGGGAGCTGTTTTTT	CASSSMTSGGARTGELFF
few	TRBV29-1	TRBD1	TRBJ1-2	TGCAGCGACCGACAGGGAGTTAAAGGCTACACCTTC	CSDRQGVKGYTF
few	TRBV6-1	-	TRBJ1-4	TGTGCCAGCATAGAAGGTGGGGAATATGAAAAACTGTTTTTT	CASIEGGEYEKLFF
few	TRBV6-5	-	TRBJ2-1	TGTGCCAGCAGTTACCGGGACGCCTACAATGAGCAGTTCTTC	CASSYRDAYNEQFF
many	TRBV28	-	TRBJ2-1	TGTGCCAGCACTCAGTCGGGGGACGTCAATGAGCAGTTCTTC	CASTQSGDVNEQFF
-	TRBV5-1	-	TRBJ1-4	TGCGCCAGCAGCTTGGCCGGGGCCCTCCCAGAGGAAAAACTGTTTTTT	CASSLAGALPEEKLFF
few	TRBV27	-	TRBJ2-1	TGTGCCAGCAGTTTATTAGGCTCCAATGAGCAGTTCTTC	CASSLLGSNEQFF
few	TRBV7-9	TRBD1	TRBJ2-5	TGTGCCAGCAGCTTAATTGAACAGGGGAGAGAGACCCAGTACTTC	CASSLIEQGRETQYF
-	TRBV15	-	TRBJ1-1	TGTGCCACCAGCAGAGACAGGGATTGGAACACTGAAGCTTTCTTT	CATSRDRDWNTEAFF
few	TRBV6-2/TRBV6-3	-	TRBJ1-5	TGTGCCAGCAGTCCGGGGGTTCGGAGCAATCAGCCCCAGCATTTT	CASSPGVRSNQPQHF
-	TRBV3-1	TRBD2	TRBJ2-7	TGTGCCAGCAGCGCGAGACTAGCGGGGGGTTCCTCCTACGAGCAGTACTTC	CASSARLAGGSSYEQYF
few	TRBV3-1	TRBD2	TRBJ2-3	TGTGCCAGCAGCCAAGCGTTAGCGGGGGAAGATACGCAGTATTTT	CASSQALAGEDTQYF
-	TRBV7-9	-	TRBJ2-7	TGTGCCAGCAGCCCCCTCGACAGGCTATCCCCCTACGAGCAGTACTTC	CASSPLDRLSPYEQYF
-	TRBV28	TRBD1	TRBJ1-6	TGTGCCAGCAGTCCAATGACAGGGAGTGCTTCACCCCTCCACTTT	CASSPMTGSASPLHF
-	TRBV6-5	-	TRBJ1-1	TGTGCCAGCAGTTGGGGTGACGGCACTGAAGCTTTCTTT	CASSWGDGTEAFF
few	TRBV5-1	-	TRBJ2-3	TGCGCCAGTCTAATGGGTCATACGCAGTATTTT	CASLMGHTQYF
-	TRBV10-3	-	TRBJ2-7	TGTGCCATCAGTGAGTCAGTCAGTCCCGAGCAGTACTTC	CAISESVSPEQYF
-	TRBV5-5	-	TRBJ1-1	TGTGCCAGCAGCTTGGGGGTAGGGACTGAAGCTTTCTTT	CASSLGVGTEAFF
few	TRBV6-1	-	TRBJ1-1	TGTGCCACCCACAGGGACCTGAACACTGAAGCTTTCTTT	CATHRDLNTEAFF
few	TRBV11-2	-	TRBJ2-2	TGTGCCAGCAGCTTATTTAGGGGAGCCGGGGAGCTGTTTTTT	CASSLFRGAGELFF
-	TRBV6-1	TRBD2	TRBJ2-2	TGTGCCAGCAGCTGGACTAGCGGGGGGACCGGGGAGCTGTTTTTT	CASSWTSGGTGELFF
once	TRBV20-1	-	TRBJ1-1	TGCAGTGCGCGACACCTAGTAGAAGCTTTCTTT	CSARHLVEAFF
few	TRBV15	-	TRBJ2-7	TGTGCCACCAGCAGAGCACTTCCCGCCTACGAGCAGTACTTC	CATSRALPAYEQYF
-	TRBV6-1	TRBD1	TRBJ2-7	TGTGCCAGCAACCGACAGGGTTACGAGCAGTACTTC	CASNRQGYEQYF
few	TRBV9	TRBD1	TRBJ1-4	TGTGCCAGCAGCGAAGACTCGGGACAGCTAGAAAAACTGTTTTTT	CASSEDSGQLEKLFF
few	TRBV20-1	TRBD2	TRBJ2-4	TGCAGTGCTAGATCCCCATGGTGGGGGGGTAAAAACATTCAGTACTTC	CSARSPWWGGKNIQYF
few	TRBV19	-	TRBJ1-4	TGTGCAACCCAGGACAATGGCGGTGAAAAACTGTTTTTT	CATQDNGGEKLFF
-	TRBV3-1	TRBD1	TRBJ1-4	TGTGCCAGCAGCCAAGTGAACAGGGGGCCCTTGGATGAAAAACTGTTTTTT	CASSQVNRGPLDEKLFF
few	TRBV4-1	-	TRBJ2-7	TGCGCCAGCAGCTACAAGGGCAACGAGCAGTACTTC	CASSYKGNEQYF
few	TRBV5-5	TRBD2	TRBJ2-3	TGTGCCAGCAGCCTATTGGCGGGGGGCCTATCTAGCACAGATACGCAGTATTTT	CASSLLAGGLSSTDTQYF
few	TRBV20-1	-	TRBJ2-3	TGCAGTGCTAGCATTCCCCCGGGGGTCCGGACAGATACGCAGTATTTT	CSASIPPGVRTDTQYF